Each of the 25 T cell receptor beta chains below was sequenced from the same sample in a study of Graves' ophthalmopathy and Graves' hyperthyroidism. The authors amplified TCR beta CDR3 regions from RNA transcripts. HTBI primers were used in a first-round RT-PCR, which preceded a second-round multiplex PCR. Using its own MiXCR run on the multiplex PCR reads, TCRdb lists one record per CDR3 protein. The data show about 160,000 distinct CDR3 sequences, with just under 40% seen just once and around 9.3% held by the top ten. Sequencing was performed on peripheral blood. All receptors come from a man aged 25-45 years with Graves' ophthalmopathy.

At least ten counts were recorded for this clonotype. The V gene is TRBV20-1, the J gene TRBJ2-7; D tentatively reads TRBD1 or TRBD2 (5 bases each). The CDR3 length is 14 residues. Germline loops: CDR1 DFQATT, CDR2 SNEGSKA (reference sequence). V was trimmed by 6 bases and J by 0 bases, leaving 15 bases between them. DNA of the CDR3: TGCAGTGCACGGGGCTCGCAAAGCTCCTACGAGCAGTACTTC. Translated: CSARGSQSSYEQYF.

This clonotype was observed at least ten times. V usage is TRBV20-1 and J usage is TRBJ1-2, with TRBD1 identical over 7 bases. V lost 1 base to trimming and J lost 5 bases; unmatched junction nucleotides: 4. The CDR3 is 13 residues long. The germline V gene has CDR1 DFQATT and CDR2 SNEGSKA (reference sequence). CDR3: CSARADRVYGYTF. CDR3 in DNA: TGCAGTGCTAGAGCTGACAGGGTGTATGGCTACACCTTC.

The rearrangement joins TRBV7-2 to TRBJ2-7; tentative D call: TRBD2 (6 bases). This CDR3 has 15 residues. CDR1 and CDR2 (germline): SGHTA, FQGNSA. V dropped 6 bases and J dropped 0 bases, with 15 bases sitting between them. Here the CDR3 DNA reads TGTGCCAGCAGTTACACTAGCTCCAGCTCCTACGAGCAGTACTTC. This translates into CASSYTSSSSYEQYF.

This clonotype was counted many times. The CDR3 loop reads CASRDRDTYEQYF. In DNA, the CDR3 is TGTGCCAGCAGGGACCGGGATACCTACGAGCAGTACTTC. This rearrangement joins TRBV6-1 to TRBJ2-7; a weak D match, TRBD2 (5 bases). Germline loops: CDR1 MNHNS, CDR2 SASEGT. The V gene lost 6 bases and the J gene lost 2 bases, with 11 bases spanning the gap. This CDR3 has 13 amino acids.

This clonotype has ten or more counts. DNA for the CDR3: TGTGCCAGCAGTGAATTAGAGGAGGGAGGCGGGGGAGCTTTCTTT. It translates to CASSELEEGGGGAFF. The J gene is TRBJ1-1, the V gene TRBV2, with D possibly being TRBD1 (5 bases). V lost 2 bases to trimming and J lost 10 bases, with 20 bases between them. Germline V gene sequence: CDR1 SNHLY, CDR2 FYNNEI. CDR3 length: 15 residues.

The chain recombines TRBV6-2 or TRBV6-3 with TRBJ1-6; maybe TRBD1 (5 bases). V was pared by 2 bases and J by 7 bases, with 15 bases between. Per germline, CDR1 MNHEY and CDR2 SVGEGT. The length of the CDR3 is 16 residues. The DNA for the CDR3 is TGTGCCAGCAGTTACCGGGGCCCGGATACCAATTCACCCCTCCACTTT. Translated: CASSYRGPDTNSPLHF.

The chain links TRBV7-2 to TRBJ2-3; D is unclear. CDR3 length: 13 amino acids. Per the germline V gene, CDR1 is SGHTA and CDR2 is FQGNSA. Trimming removed 5 bases from V and 3 bases from J, with 9 bases in between. Here the CDR3 reads CASSRVGTDTQYF. CDR3 bases: TGTGCCAGCAGCCGCGTAGGGACAGATACGCAGTATTTT.

The rearrangement links TRBV7-8 to TRBJ2-7; 9 bases map to TRBD1. CDR3 length equals 15 residues. Germline CDR1 is SGHVS and CDR2 is FQNEAQ. With 6 bases clipped from V and 4 bases from J, the junction kept 10 bases outside the gene matches. CDR3 amino acids: CASSTTDRGGYEQYF. CDR3 DNA sequence: TGTGCCAGCAGTACCACGGACAGGGGAGGTTACGAGCAGTACTTC.

The chain carries TRBV2 and TRBJ2-5; D is unclear. V lost 5 bases and J lost 0, with 7 bases in between. Germline V gene lookup returns CDR1 SNHLY and CDR2 FYNNEI. CDR3 size: 13 residues. CDR3 protein: CASSRDYQETQYF. CDR3 nucleotide sequence: TGTGCCAGCAGTCGAGACTACCAAGAGACCCAGTACTTC.

This clonotype was observed many times. J is TRBJ1-1 and V is TRBV4-3, with D unclear. CDR3 size: 15 residues. Germline CDR1 is LGHNA and CDR2 is YSLEER. Trimming removed 3 bases from V and 1 base from J, with 12 bases in between. The CDR3 nucleotides read TGCGCCAGCAGCCACAAAGGACCGGGGAACACTGAAGCTTTCTTT. Amino acid sequence: CASSHKGPGNTEAFF.

This clonotype was recorded once. The chain recombines TRBV12-3 or TRBV12-4 with TRBJ1-3, with TRBD1 matching over 8 bases. The CDR3 has 14 residues. J lost 7 bases, V lost 6 bases, and 8 bases had no gene match. The CDR3 nucleotides are TGTGCCAGCAGCGTACGGACAGGGATGAACACCATATATTTT. Its translation: CASSVRTGMNTIYF.

V is TRBV15 and J is TRBJ2-7; D is perhaps TRBD2 (5 bases). The CDR3 has 14 amino acids. CDR1 is LNHNV and CDR2 is YYDKDF in the germline V gene (reference sequence). V was pared by 0 bases and J by 3 bases, with 9 bases between. The CDR3 spells CATSRESGSYEQYF. CDR3 DNA sequence: TGTGCCACCAGCAGAGAATCGGGGAGCTACGAGCAGTACTTC.

This clonotype has just one count. The chain combines TRBV12-3 or TRBV12-4 with TRBJ1-5; 8 positions match TRBD1. The CDR3 is 16 amino acids. The V and J ends lost 6 bases and 5 bases, in that order; junction bases with no gene match: 12. The CDR3 here is CASSLRNRGGDQPQHF. CDR3 bases: TGTGCCAGCAGCCTAAGGAACAGGGGGGGAGATCAGCCCCAGCATTTT.

This clonotype occurred many times. The rearrangement links TRBV29-1 to TRBJ2-2, with D possibly matching TRBD1 (6 bases). There are 13 residues in the CDR3. V gave up 8 bases and J gave up 1 base, with 11 bases separating them. Germline CDR1 SQVTM, CDR2 ANQGSEA. CDR3 nucleotide sequence: TGCAGCACACCGGGACAGAACACCGGGGAGCTGTTTTTT. Residues: CSTPGQNTGELFF.

The CDR3 loop is CASIPSALTGRPQHF. CDR3 bases: TGTGCCAGCATTCCGTCAGCATTAACGGGTAGGCCCCAGCATTTT. V is TRBV6-1 and J is TRBJ1-5, with D unresolved. With 7 bases removed from V and 9 bases from J, the gap between germline ends came to 22 bases. From germline, CDR1 is MNHNS and CDR2 SASEGT. The CDR3 spans 15 residues.

This chain connects TRBV12-3 or TRBV12-4 to TRBJ1-5; 9 bases agree with TRBD1. Trimming took 6 bases from V and 7 from J; bases not matched to a gene: 10. CDR3 length: 15 amino acids. The CDR3 region is CASREGSGQGQPQHF. The CDR3 DNA is TGTGCCAGCAGGGAAGGTAGTGGACAGGGGCAGCCCCAGCATTTT.

This chain uses TRBV2 with TRBJ1-2; tentative D call: TRBD1 (5 bases). Trimming stripped 6 bases from V and 6 bases from J, with 14 bases between. Germline assignment: CDR1 SNHLY and CDR2 FYNNEI. CDR3 length: 13 residues. As DNA, the CDR3 is TGTGCCAGCAGCAACACAGGCGGCGATGGCTACACCTTC. It encodes CASSNTGGDGYTF.

This clonotype was observed many times. V gene TRBV30 combines with J gene TRBJ2-4, with 13 nucleotides matching TRBD2. Germline assignment: CDR1 GTSNPN and CDR2 SVGIG (reference sequence). There are 20 residues in the CDR3. With V trimmed by 0 bases and J by 1 base, 12 bases remained unmatched. This chain's CDR3 is CAWSVGLAGVPYQAKNIQYF. The DNA of the CDR3 is TGTGCCTGGAGTGTAGGACTAGCGGGAGTACCCTACCAGGCCAAAAACATTCAGTACTTC.

In this sample, this clonotype turned up many times. J is TRBJ1-2 and V is TRBV18; D is ambiguous. The V end was cut by 2 bases, the J end by 8 bases, with 12 bases between. Germline V gene data show CDR1 as KGHSH and CDR2 as LQKENI. The CDR3 is made up of 13 amino acids. Written as DNA, the CDR3 is TGTGCCAGCTCACCATCAGATACTAGAGGCTACACCTTC. It yields the protein CASSPSDTRGYTF.

This clonotype was recorded at least ten times. This chain uses TRBV12-3 or TRBV12-4 with TRBJ2-2; the D gene is possibly TRBD1 (5 bases). This CDR3 contains 16 residues. Trimming removed 1 base at V and 1 base at J, with 10 bases between. The CDR3 DNA follows: TGTGCCAGCAGTTTAGGGGGTCAGGGGAACACCGGGGAGCTGTTTTTT. Protein: CASSLGGQGNTGELFF.

This clonotype has at least ten counts. The rearrangement uses TRBV6-4 and TRBJ1-5; D may be TRBD1 (5 bases). The V end was cut by 6 bases, the J end by 2 bases, with 20 bases between. The CDR3 length is 17 residues. Germline-derived CDR1 and CDR2 are MRHNA and SNTAGT. CDR3 region: CASSRGYRLTGNQPQHF. CDR3 nucleotides: TGTGCCAGCAGCCGGGGCTATAGGCTTACCGGCAATCAGCCCCAGCATTTT.

This clonotype was found many times. The V call is TRBV12-3 or TRBV12-4, the J call TRBJ2-7; weak D call: TRBD2 (5 bases). This CDR3 has 13 amino acids. V lost 3 bases to trimming and J lost 4 bases, with 10 bases between them. The CDR3 loop is CASSLEWEYEQYF. The CDR3 DNA is TGTGCCAGCAGTTTGGAGTGGGAGTACGAGCAGTACTTC.

This chain links TRBV15 with TRBJ2-5; tentative D call: TRBD2 (6 bases). Per germline, CDR1 LNHNV and CDR2 YYDKDF (reference sequence). Trimming took 6 bases from V and 3 from J, leaving 11 bases between them. This CDR3 contains 13 residues. CDR3 in DNA: TGTGCCACCAGGGGACTGGGAAAAGAGACCCAGTACTTC. Translation: CATRGLGKETQYF.

J is TRBJ1-1 and V is TRBV6-2 or TRBV6-3, with D uncertain. The V end lost 0 bases, the J end lost 4 bases, and 9 bases lay between the germline ends. Germline CDR1 is MNHEY and CDR2 is SVGEGT. The CDR3 consists of 14 residues. As DNA, the CDR3 is TGTGCCAGCAGTTACTCGAGTGAGGGCACTGAAGCTTTCTTT. Translated, it gives CASSYSSEGTEAFF.

The chain carries TRBV6-1 and TRBJ2-7, with D unclear. Trimming left V 3 bases short and J 1 base short, with 10 bases between. Germline V gene lookup returns CDR1 MNHNS and CDR2 SASEGT. The CDR3 covers 14 residues. CDR3 bases: TGTGCCAGCAGTGAGCGGTGGCCTTCCTACGAGCAGTACTTC. Translating gives CASSERWPSYEQYF.